The source of this T cell receptor (beta chain) is a study of identical twins. Broader study findings: A cross-sectional statistical analysis, not follow-up of the same donors, supported the conclusions. Part of the zero-insertion signal could reflect confounding by invariant MAIT and iNKT cells.

Germline-derived CDR1 and CDR2 are MNHEY and SMNVEV (reference sequence). The V end lost 6 bases, the J end lost 3 bases, and 17 bases lay between the germline ends. The CDR3 is made up of 15 amino acids. TCRdb recomputed calls from the 5' RACE reads with MiXCR, one row per CDR3 protein. The sample has about 190,000 distinct CDR3 sequences, approximately 15% seen once; the top ten hold over 35%. This clonotype has only one observation. Its antigen is undetermined. These data were also reused for a study on T cells expressing NK-cell markers. That report adds: Similarly, these clonotypes led the CD3+CD56-NKG2C+ fraction as well in several donors.

This chain links TRBV27 with TRBJ2-5; tentatively, D is TRBD2 (6 bases). Sequences were obtained from CD8+ T cells sorted from blood. This TCR came from a woman younger than 30 in good health. The CDR3 spells CASSPRDFGEETQYF. As DNA, the CDR3 is TGTGCCAGCAGCCCCCGGGACTTTGGGGAAGAGACCCAGTACTTC.